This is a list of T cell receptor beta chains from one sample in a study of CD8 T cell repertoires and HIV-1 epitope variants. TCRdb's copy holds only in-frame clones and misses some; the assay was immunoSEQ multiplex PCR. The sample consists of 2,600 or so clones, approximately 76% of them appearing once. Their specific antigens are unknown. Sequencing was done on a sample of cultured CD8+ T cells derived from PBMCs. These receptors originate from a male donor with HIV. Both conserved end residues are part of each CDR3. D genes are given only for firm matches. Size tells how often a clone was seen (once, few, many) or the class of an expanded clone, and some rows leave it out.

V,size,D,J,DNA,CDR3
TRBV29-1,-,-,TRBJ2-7,TGCAGCGTTGAAGAGGAAACACGATATTCCTACGAGCAGTACTTC,CSVEEETRYSYEQYF
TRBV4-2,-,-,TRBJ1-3,TGTGCCAGCAGCCAAGCGGTCCCGGGACCAAACACCATATATTTT,CASSQAVPGPNTIYF
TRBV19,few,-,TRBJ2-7,TGTGCCAGTAGTGCCCCTGGAGGGCTCTACGAGCAGTACTTC,CASSAPGGLYEQYF
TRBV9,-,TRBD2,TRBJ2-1,TGTGCCAGCAGCGTAGGGACTAGCCATGACAATGAGCAGTTCTTC,CASSVGTSHDNEQFF
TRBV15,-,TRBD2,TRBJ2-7,TGTGCCACCAGCAGAAACACTCTAGCGGGTGACTCCTACGAGCAGTACTTC,CATSRNTLAGDSYEQYF
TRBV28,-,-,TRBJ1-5,TGTGCCAGCAGCCCATACCTCCGGGACACCTACAATCAGCCCCAGCATTTT,CASSPYLRDTYNQPQHF
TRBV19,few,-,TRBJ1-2,TGTGCCAGTAGCCCCCTGGATATTCGTCGGGGCTACACCTTC,CASSPLDIRRGYTF
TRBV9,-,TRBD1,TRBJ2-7,TGTGCCAGCAGCCCACGGGACAGGGGGAACAACGAGCAGTACTTC,CASSPRDRGNNEQYF
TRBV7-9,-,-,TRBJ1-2,TGTGCCAGCAGCTTAGTGATAGAAAACTATGGCTACACCTTC,CASSLVIENYGYTF
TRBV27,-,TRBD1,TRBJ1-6,TGTGCCAGCAGTCCCCAGGGGGAGTCCTATAATTCACCCCTCCACTTT,CASSPQGESYNSPLHF
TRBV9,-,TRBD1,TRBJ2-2,TGTGCCAGCAGCCCACGGACAGGGAAGGGCACCGGGGAGCTGTTTTTT,CASSPRTGKGTGELFF
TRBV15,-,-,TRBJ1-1,TGTGCCACCAGCAGGGAGTACACTGAAGCTTTCTTT,CATSREYTEAFF
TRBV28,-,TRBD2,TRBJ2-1,TGTGCCAGCAGTATTCTAGCGGGATCTGAGCAGTTCTTC,CASSILAGSEQFF
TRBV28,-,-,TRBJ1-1,TGTGCCAGCAGTCCCTCAACGGAGTATAAGAACACTGAAGCTTTCTTT,CASSPSTEYKNTEAFF
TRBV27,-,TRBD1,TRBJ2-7,TGTGCCAGCAGGTGGGACGACAGGGACTACGAGCAGTACTTC,CASRWDDRDYEQYF
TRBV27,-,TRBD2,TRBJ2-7,TGTGCCAGCAGTTTAGCTAGCGGGGGGGCCTACGAGCAGTACTTC,CASSLASGGAYEQYF
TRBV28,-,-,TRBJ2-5,TGTGCCAGCAGCTCCGCCGGGATAGATCAAGAGACCCAGTACTTC,CASSSAGIDQETQYF
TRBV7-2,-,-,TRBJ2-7,TGTGCCAGCAGCGTAGGGATTTCAACTTACGAGCAGTACTTC,CASSVGISTYEQYF
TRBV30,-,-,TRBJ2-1,TGTGCCTGGAGTGAGGGGGAACAGCTCCAGTTCTTC,CAWSEGEQLQFF
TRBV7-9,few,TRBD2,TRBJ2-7,TGTGCCAGCAGATTAGATGGTCCTAGCGGAGCCCCCTACGAGCAGTACTTC,CASRLDGPSGAPYEQYF
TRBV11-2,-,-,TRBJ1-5,TGTGCCAGCAGCTTATGGGACGACATCAATCAGCCCCAGCATTTT,CASSLWDDINQPQHF
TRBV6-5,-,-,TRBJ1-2,TGTGCCAGCAGTTACTCGGGGGGTACCAACTATGGCTACACCTTC,CASSYSGGTNYGYTF
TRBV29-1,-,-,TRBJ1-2,TGCAGCGTTGAAGATATGGGGGGCGTGGATGGCTACACCTTC,CSVEDMGGVDGYTF
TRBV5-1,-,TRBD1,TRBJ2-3,TGCGCCAGCAGCCCCGGACAGGGCGCCGATACGCAGTATTTT,CASSPGQGADTQYF
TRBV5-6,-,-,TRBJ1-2,TGTGCCAGCAGTATTGGGGCAGGGTATGGCTACACCTTC,CASSIGAGYGYTF
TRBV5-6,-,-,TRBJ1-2,TGTGCCAGCAGCTCGAGCTTATATGGCTACACCTTC,CASSSSLYGYTF
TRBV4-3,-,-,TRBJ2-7,TGCGCCAGCAGCCAAAGCGCACGGGGGAGATCTAACGAGCAGTACTTC,CASSQSARGRSNEQYF
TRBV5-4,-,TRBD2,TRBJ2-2,TGTGCCAGCAGCCCTCTAGCGGGGGCCGCCGCCGGGGAGCTGTTTTTT,CASSPLAGAAAGELFF
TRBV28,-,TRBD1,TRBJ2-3,TGTGCCAGCAGTTTAAGGGGACAGGGGGCAGATACGCAGTATTTT,CASSLRGQGADTQYF
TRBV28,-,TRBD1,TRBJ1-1,TGTGCCAGTAGGACAGGGGAGGTCACTGAAGCTTTCTTT,CASRTGEVTEAFF
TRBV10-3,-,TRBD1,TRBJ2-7,TGTGCCATCAGTGTGGGAGGACAGGGGGGCGAGCAGTACTTC,CAISVGGQGGEQYF
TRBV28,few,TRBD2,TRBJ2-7,TGTGCCAGCAGTTTCTCGACTAGCGGCATTTCCTACGAGCAGTACTTC,CASSFSTSGISYEQYF
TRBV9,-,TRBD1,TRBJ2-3,TGTGCCAGCAAGGGGACAGCGAGCACAGATACGCAGTATTTT,CASKGTASTDTQYF
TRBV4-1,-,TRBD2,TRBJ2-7,TGCGCCAGCAGCCAACTAGCGGGAGACCACGAGCAGTACTTC,CASSQLAGDHEQYF
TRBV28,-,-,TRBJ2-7,TGTGCCAGCAGTTTATTGGCAGCTTACGAGCAGTACTTC,CASSLLAAYEQYF
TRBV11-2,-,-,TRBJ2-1,TGTGCCAGCAGCCCATCATCCGGGACTCGGGGGATGGGGGTGAATGAGCAGTTCTTC,CASSPSSGTRGMGVNEQFF